Listed here are 20 T cell receptor beta chains from one sample, sequenced in a study of T cells in Graves' hyperthyroidism and ophthalmopathy. TCR beta CDR3 sequences were amplified from RNA transcripts. HTBI primers were employed in a first-round RT-PCR of the TCR CDR3. Using its own MiXCR run on the multiplex PCR reads, TCRdb lists one record per CDR3 protein. The table has some 300,000 distinct CDR3 sequences, roughly 20% seen once. Material: blood. These receptors originate from a man aged 50-59 years with Graves' ophthalmopathy.

This clonotype was found many times. This sequence joins TRBV2 and TRBJ1-1; D unclear. V was trimmed by 1 base and J by 5 bases, leaving 8 bases between them. Germline values: CDR1 SNHLY, CDR2 FYNNEI. This CDR3 is built from 13 residues. In nucleotides, the CDR3 is TGTGCCAGCAGTGAAGGACCGGGAACTGAAGCTTTCTTT. Translation gives CASSEGPGTEAFF.

The chain employs TRBV9 and TRBJ2-3; D not certain. The V gene's germline CDR1 is SGDLS and CDR2 YYNGEE. V lost 4 bases to trimming and J lost 0 bases, with 21 bases between them. The CDR3 extends over 18 amino acids. The CDR3 region has the DNA TGTGCCAGCAGCCCAAGACCCGCAGGCGCCTCTAGCACAGATACGCAGTATTTT. This translates into CASSPRPAGASSTDTQYF.

This clonotype was counted ten times or more. The chain is built from TRBV30 and TRBJ2-3; 9 positions agree with TRBD2. CDR3 length: 16 amino acids. Looked up from germline, CDR1 is GTSNPN and CDR2 is SVGIG (reference sequence). V shed 2 bases and J 0 bases; nucleotides not matched to a gene: 6. CDR3 region: CAWSLAGSISTDTQYF. In DNA, the CDR3 is TGTGCCTGGAGTCTAGCGGGAAGTATTAGCACAGATACGCAGTATTTT.

This clonotype appeared a few times. V is TRBV7-2 and J is TRBJ2-1; 15 nucleotides align to TRBD2. V lost 5 bases, J lost 6 bases, and 11 bases stayed unmatched. The CDR3 spans 18 residues. The germline CDR1 and CDR2 sequences are SGHTA and FQGNSA. For the CDR3, the DNA is TGTGCCAGCAGCCGCAGGGGACTAGCGGGAGGTTGGGGCAATGAGCAGTTCTTC. This sequence encodes CASSRRGLAGGWGNEQFF.

The sample holds many counts of this clonotype. The chain has TRBV20-1 and TRBJ2-7; TRBD2 matches at 13 bases. V shed 5 bases, J shed 2 bases, and the junction held 3 bases outside the gene matches. The germline V gene has CDR1 DFQATT and CDR2 SNEGSKA (reference sequence). The CDR3 has 14 residues. Written as DNA, the CDR3 is TGCAGTGCTTATGGGACTAGCGGGGCCTACGAGCAGTACTTC. Translated, it gives CSAYGTSGAYEQYF.

This clonotype came up a few times. V usage is TRBV12-3 or TRBV12-4 and J usage is TRBJ2-1; perhaps TRBD2 as D (6 bases). V lost 3 bases and J lost 6, with 15 bases in between. This CDR3 is built from 15 residues. The CDR3 protein is CASSLWREASNEQFF. The CDR3 DNA sequence: TGTGCCAGCAGTTTGTGGCGGGAAGCCTCCAATGAGCAGTTCTTC.

This clonotype was counted ten times or more. The rearrangement joins TRBV2 to TRBJ2-7, with 13 bases that match TRBD2. CDR1 and CDR2 (germline): SNHLY, FYNNEI. V shed 6 bases and J 6 bases; nucleotides not matched to a gene: 11. CDR3 length equals 16 residues. Here the CDR3 reads CASRVLGTSGISEQYF. The CDR3 coding sequence is TGTGCCAGCAGAGTGCTAGGGACTAGCGGGATCTCCGAGCAGTACTTC.

The rearrangement joins TRBV6-2 or TRBV6-3 to TRBJ2-3, with D maybe TRBD1 (5 bases). V was shortened by 5 bases and J by 0 bases, with 12 bases between the two germline ends. Germline V gives CDR1 MNHEY, CDR2 SVGEGT. The CDR3 extends over 15 amino acids. CDR3 residues: CASSGETVSTDTQYF. The DNA for the CDR3 is TGTGCCAGCAGTGGAGAGACAGTTAGCACAGATACGCAGTATTTT.

The rearrangement uses TRBV11-2 and TRBJ1-6; D gene uncertain. The CDR3 is 15 amino acids. Germline CDR1 is SGHAT and CDR2 is FQNNGV. V dropped 0 bases and J dropped 7 bases, with 10 bases sitting between them. CDR3 in amino acids: CASSLDIQSNSPLHF. The CDR3 nucleotides are TGTGCCAGCAGCTTAGATATACAGTCAAATTCACCCCTCCACTTT.

At least ten counts were recorded for this clonotype. The rearrangement uses TRBV6-2 or TRBV6-3 and TRBJ1-2, with 10 nucleotides matching TRBD1. CDR3 length: 18 amino acids. J was trimmed by 6 bases and V by 2 bases; bases with no gene match: 15. Germline lookup yields CDR1 MNHEY and CDR2 SVGEGT. The CDR3 reads CASSYETWDRGWEDGYTF. The CDR3 coding sequence is TGTGCCAGCAGTTACGAGACTTGGGACAGGGGATGGGAAGATGGCTACACCTTC.

The chain uses TRBV30 and TRBJ2-1; D may be TRBD1 or TRBD2 (5 bases each). The V gene lost 0 bases and the J gene lost 6 bases, with 15 bases spanning the gap. Germline CDR1 GTSNPN, CDR2 SVGIG (reference sequence). This CDR3 is built from 15 residues. Written as DNA, the CDR3 is TGTGCCTGGAGTGTACGGGGCACCCTGGGCAATGAGCAGTTCTTC. Translating gives CAWSVRGTLGNEQFF.

Only a few counts were recorded for this clonotype. This chain joins TRBV20-1 and TRBJ2-4; TRBD1 agrees at 11 bases. CDR1 and CDR2 from the germline V gene are DFQATT and SNEGSKA (reference sequence). Trimming removed 6 bases from V and 7 bases from J; junction bases left unmatched: 5. The length of the CDR3 is 13 residues. The CDR3 region is CSATGTGGNIQYF. The CDR3, as DNA: TGCAGTGCGACCGGGACAGGGGGGAACATTCAGTACTTC.

In its sample, this clonotype was seen many times. The V and J genes are TRBV5-1 and TRBJ1-1; a weak D match, TRBD1 (5 bases). The ends were cut back, 0 bases at V and 1 base at J, with 7 bases in the middle. CDR1 and CDR2 from the germline V gene are SGHRS and YFSETQ. This CDR3 is built from 14 residues. The CDR3 DNA sequence: TGCGCCAGCAGCTTGGATGGACAGAACACTGAAGCTTTCTTT. Its translation: CASSLDGQNTEAFF.

This clonotype was detected only a few times. The chain uses TRBV20-1 and TRBJ2-1; 7 bases map to TRBD2. V shed 7 bases, J shed 8 bases, and the junction held 14 bases outside the gene matches. The CDR3 runs 14 residues. Per germline, CDR1 DFQATT and CDR2 SNEGSKA (reference sequence). The CDR3 protein is CSVSLRTSNYEQFF. CDR3 DNA sequence: TGCAGTGTTTCGCTAAGGACTAGTAATTATGAGCAGTTCTTC.

The sample holds many counts of this clonotype. V and J are TRBV5-5 and TRBJ2-7, with 9 bases that match TRBD1. The CDR3 length is 14 residues. The V gene's germline CDR1 is SGHKS and CDR2 YYEKEE (reference sequence). After removal of 5 bases from V and 2 bases from J, the junction contained 5 bases not matched to a gene. CDR3 nucleotides: TGTGCCAGCAGGCGGACAGGGGTGGCCTACGAGCAGTACTTC. Amino acids: CASRRTGVAYEQYF. The entire variable domain, with the rest obtained from reference TRBV5-5 and TRBJ2-7, is as follows: DAGVTQSPTHLIKTRGQQVTLRCSPISGHKSVSWYQQVLGQGPQFIFQYYEKEERGRGNFPDRFSARQFPNYSSELNVNALLLGDSALYLCASRRTGVAYEQYFGPGTRLTVT.

For the CDR3, the DNA is TGCAGTGCTAGAGATGGAGGCAGGGATGAAAAACTGTTTTTT. Amino acids: CSARDGGRDEKLFF. This rearrangement joins TRBV20-1 to TRBJ1-4; possibly TRBD1 for D (5 bases). The CDR3 totals 14 residues. Trimming left V 0 bases short and J 6 bases short, with 11 bases between. CDR1 is DFQATT and CDR2 is SNEGSKA in the germline V gene (reference sequence).

Ten or more counts support this clonotype. V and J are TRBV6-1 and TRBJ1-5; D possibly corresponds to TRBD1 (5 bases). The CDR3 is 19 amino acids. The V end was cut by 3 bases, the J end by 0 bases, with 21 bases between. Germline CDR1 reads MNHNS; CDR2 reads SASEGT. The CDR3 protein is CASSDVGQGRYYSNQPQHF. CDR3 coding DNA: TGTGCCAGCAGTGATGTCGGACAAGGACGATATTATAGCAATCAGCCCCAGCATTTT.

This clonotype was seen a handful of times. This sequence joins TRBV7-2 and TRBJ1-2; D call uncertain. The CDR3 loop spans 15 amino acids. The V and J ends lost 2 bases and 8 bases respectively, with 18 bases between them. Germline CDR1 is SGHTA and CDR2 is FQGNSA. CDR3: CASSLLGVGLRGYTF. The CDR3 coding sequence is TGTGCCAGCAGCTTATTAGGTGTGGGGTTAAGGGGCTACACCTTC.

This clonotype was observed many times. A much larger clone lies one base from this, so it may be a read error. The chain employs TRBV2 and TRBJ2-1; tentative D call: TRBD1 (6 bases). The CDR3 totals 13 residues. Trimming stripped 4 bases from V and 5 bases from J, with 9 bases between. Germline values: CDR1 SNHLY, CDR2 FYNNEI. This CDR3 is CASSVRTDNEQFF. The CDR3 DNA reads as TGTGCCAGCAGTGTAAGGACAGACAATGAGCAGTTCTTC.

This clonotype has a count of ten or more. This chain links TRBV28 with TRBJ2-7; no definite D call. The CDR3 extends over 15 amino acids. Trimming removed 2 bases from V and 0 bases from J, with 11 bases in between. Germline V gene data show CDR1 as MDHEN and CDR2 as SYDVKM. CDR3 amino acids: CASSLPAASSYEQYF. DNA for the CDR3: TGTGCCAGCAGTTTACCCGCTGCTAGCTCCTACGAGCAGTACTTC. The full variable domain, its missing parts supplied by reference TRBV28 and TRBJ2-7, is DVKVTQSSRYLVKRTGEKVFLECVQDMDHENMFWYRQDPGLGLRLIYFSYDVKMKEKGDIPEGYSVSREKKERFSLILESASTNQTSMYLCASSLPAASSYEQYFGPGTRLTVT.